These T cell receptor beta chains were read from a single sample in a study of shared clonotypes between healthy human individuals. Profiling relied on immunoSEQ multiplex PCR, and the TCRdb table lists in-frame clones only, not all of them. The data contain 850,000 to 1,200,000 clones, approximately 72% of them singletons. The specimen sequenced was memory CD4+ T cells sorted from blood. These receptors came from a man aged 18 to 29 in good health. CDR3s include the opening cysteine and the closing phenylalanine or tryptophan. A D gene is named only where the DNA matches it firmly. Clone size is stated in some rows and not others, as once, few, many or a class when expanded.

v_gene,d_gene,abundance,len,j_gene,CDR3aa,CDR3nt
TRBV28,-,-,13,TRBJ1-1,CASSRPTNTEAFF,TGTGCCAGCAGCCGACCCACGAACACTGAAGCTTTCTTT
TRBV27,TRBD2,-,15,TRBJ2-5,CASSALAGRQETQYF,TGTGCCAGCAGTGCCCTAGCGGGGAGACAAGAGACCCAGTACTTC
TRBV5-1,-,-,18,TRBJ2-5,CASNEGSGVSGPQETQYF,TGCGCCAGCAACGAAGGGTCGGGGGTAAGTGGCCCACAAGAGACCCAGTACTTC
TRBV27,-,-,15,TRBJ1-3,CASSPEGRSGNTIYF,TGTGCCAGCAGTCCTGAGGGGCGCTCTGGAAACACCATATATTTT
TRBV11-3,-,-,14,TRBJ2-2,CASSLLMNTGELFF,TGTGCCAGCAGCTTACTGATGAACACCGGGGAGCTGTTTTTT
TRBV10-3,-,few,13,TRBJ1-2,CAISELGKDGYTF,TGTGCCATCAGTGAGCTGGGGAAGGATGGCTACACCTTC
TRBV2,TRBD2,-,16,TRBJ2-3,CASRKGLAGGTDTQYF,TGTGCCAGCAGGAAAGGACTAGCGGGAGGGACAGATACGCAGTATTTT
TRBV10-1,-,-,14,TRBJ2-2,CASRRRQNTGELFF,TGCGCCAGCCGTCGAAGACAGAACACCGGGGAGCTGTTTTTT
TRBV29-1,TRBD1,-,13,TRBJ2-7,CSVTPGQGYEQYF,TGCAGCGTAACACCGGGACAGGGATACGAGCAGTACTTC
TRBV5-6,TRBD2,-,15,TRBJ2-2,CASSGGTRDTGELFF,TGTGCCAGCAGCGGTGGGACTAGAGACACCGGGGAGCTGTTTTTT
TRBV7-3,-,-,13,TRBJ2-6,CASSMTPPNVLTF,TGTGCCAGCAGCATGACACCTCCCAACGTCCTGACTTTC
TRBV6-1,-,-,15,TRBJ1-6,CASSVSGLDYSPLHF,TGTGCCAGCAGTGTTTCCGGACTAGACTATTCACCCCTCCACTTT
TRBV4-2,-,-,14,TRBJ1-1,CASSQDRANTEAFF,TGTGCCAGCAGCCAAGACAGGGCTAACACTGAAGCTTTCTTT
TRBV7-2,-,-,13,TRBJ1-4,CASSLRGGEKLFF,TGTGCCAGCAGCTTAAGGGGTGGGGAAAAACTGTTTTTT
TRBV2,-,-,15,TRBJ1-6,CASSKAQGDNSPLHF,TGTGCCAGCAGTAAGGCACAGGGCGATAATTCACCCCTCCACTTT
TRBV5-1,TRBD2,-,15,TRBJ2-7,CASSVGLAVTYEQYF,TGCGCCAGCAGCGTAGGACTAGCGGTGACTTACGAGCAGTACTTC
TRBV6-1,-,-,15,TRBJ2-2,CASSEASVGAGELFF,TGTGCCAGCAGTGAAGCCAGCGTGGGGGCCGGGGAGCTGTTTTTT
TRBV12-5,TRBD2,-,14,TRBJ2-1,CASSVGGTYNEQFF,TGTGCTAGCAGCGTGGGAGGGACCTACAATGAGCAGTTCTTC
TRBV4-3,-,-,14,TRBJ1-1,CASSQVLLGAEAFF,TGCGCCAGCAGCCAAGTTTTACTGGGTGCTGAAGCTTTCTTT
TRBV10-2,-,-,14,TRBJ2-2,CASSEIWGTGELFF,TGCGCCAGCAGTGAGATCTGGGGAACCGGGGAGCTGTTTTTT
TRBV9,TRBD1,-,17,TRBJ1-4,CASSVDEGRQGTEKLFF,TGTGCCAGCAGCGTAGACGAGGGGAGACAGGGTACTGAAAAACTGTTTTTT